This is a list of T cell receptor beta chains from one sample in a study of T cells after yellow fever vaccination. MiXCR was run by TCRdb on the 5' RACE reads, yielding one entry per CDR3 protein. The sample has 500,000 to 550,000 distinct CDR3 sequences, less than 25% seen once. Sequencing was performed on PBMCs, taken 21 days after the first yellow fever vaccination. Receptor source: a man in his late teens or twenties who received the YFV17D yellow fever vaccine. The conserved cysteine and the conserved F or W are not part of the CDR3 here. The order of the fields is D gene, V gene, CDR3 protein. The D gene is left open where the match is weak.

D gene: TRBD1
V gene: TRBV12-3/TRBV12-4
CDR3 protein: ASSGSQGAQGNGYT

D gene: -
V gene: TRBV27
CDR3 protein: ACGREDTQY

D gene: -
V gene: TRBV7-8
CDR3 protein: ASSSQALGGDTQY

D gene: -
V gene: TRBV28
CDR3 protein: ASSFWGRGQETQY

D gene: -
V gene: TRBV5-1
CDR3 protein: ASSISPGETQY

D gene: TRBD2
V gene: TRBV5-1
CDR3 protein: ASSLGARGAAGDEQF

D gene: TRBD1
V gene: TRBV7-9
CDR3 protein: ASSLTFGTGINTEAF

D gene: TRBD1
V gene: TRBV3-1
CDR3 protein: ASSQVTGGGSPLH

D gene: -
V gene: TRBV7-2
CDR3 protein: ASSPGHNYGYT

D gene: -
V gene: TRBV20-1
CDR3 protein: SARDRSNYGYT

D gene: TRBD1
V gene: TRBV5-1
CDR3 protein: ASSFRQGASGANVLT

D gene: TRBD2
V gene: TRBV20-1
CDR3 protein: SASRVAGGFDTQY

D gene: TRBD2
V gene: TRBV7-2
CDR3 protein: ASSRDYQETQY

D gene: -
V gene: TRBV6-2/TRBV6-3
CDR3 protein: ASSYASKETQY

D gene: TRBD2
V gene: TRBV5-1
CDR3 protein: ASSPAGDQRVNEQF

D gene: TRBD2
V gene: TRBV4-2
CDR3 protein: ASSQRERGASETQY

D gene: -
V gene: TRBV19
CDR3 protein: ASSPRGSDSNQPQH

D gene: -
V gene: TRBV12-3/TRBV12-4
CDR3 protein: ASSPFEGTDTQY

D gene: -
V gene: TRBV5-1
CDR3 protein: ASSLGWPSSTDTQY

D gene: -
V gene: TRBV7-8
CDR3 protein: ASSFELNYPTDTQY

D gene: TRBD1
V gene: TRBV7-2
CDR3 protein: ASSLRSTGLGNGYT

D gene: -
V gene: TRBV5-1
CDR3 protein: ASSFFGGPDTQY

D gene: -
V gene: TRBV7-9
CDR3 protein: ASSLEPRSLKIGTIY

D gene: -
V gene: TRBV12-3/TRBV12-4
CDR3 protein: ASSLQGTYEQY

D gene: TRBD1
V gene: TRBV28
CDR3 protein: ASRDRGRIYNEQF

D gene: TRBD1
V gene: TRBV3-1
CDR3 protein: ASSPWDRDPSRQY

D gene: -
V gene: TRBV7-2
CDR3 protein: ASSFGGGQPQH

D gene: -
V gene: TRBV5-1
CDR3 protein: ASRFQGDQETQY

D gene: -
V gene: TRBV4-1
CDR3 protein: ASSQPTRGNEQF

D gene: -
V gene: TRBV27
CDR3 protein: ASSFSGTPYGYT

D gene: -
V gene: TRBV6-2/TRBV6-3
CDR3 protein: ASRRGALYNEQF

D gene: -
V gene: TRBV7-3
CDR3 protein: ASSSTGSEGPQY

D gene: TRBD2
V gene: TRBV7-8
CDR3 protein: ASSLGAGVGGETQY

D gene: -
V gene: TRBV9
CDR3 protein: ASSEGPGYDEKLF

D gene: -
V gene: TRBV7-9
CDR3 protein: ASSSPLTPDTQY

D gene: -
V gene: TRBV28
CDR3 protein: ASSFQIRETQY

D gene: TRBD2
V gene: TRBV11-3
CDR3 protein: ASSLGVGGGAPDTQY

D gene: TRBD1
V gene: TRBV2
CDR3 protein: ASSRQGEGNQPQH

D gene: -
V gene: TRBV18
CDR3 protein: ASSPSQGQNQPQH

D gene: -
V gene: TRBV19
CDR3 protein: ASSILGGQYNEQF

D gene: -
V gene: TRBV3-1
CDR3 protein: ASSHLSSTDTQY

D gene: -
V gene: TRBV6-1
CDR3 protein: ASSARTEVSNQPQH

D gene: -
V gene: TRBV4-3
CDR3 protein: ASSAGAYSYNEQF

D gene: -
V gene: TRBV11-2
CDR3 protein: ASSRNPGTPNSGANVLT

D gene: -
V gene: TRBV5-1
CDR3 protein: ASSLATRETQY

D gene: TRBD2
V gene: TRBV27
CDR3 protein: ASKFSGGAYEQY

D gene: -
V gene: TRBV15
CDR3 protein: ATSRDPGDYGYT

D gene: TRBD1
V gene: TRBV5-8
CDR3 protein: ASSSGQDSPLH

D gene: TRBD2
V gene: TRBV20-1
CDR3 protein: SASDLGRGETQY

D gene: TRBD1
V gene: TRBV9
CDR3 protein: ASSAGQEAYEQY

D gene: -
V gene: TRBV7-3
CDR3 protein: ASSLIFREEGKNIQY